Each of the 8 T cell receptor beta chains below was sequenced from the same sample in a study of quantifying T cell responses using KT2 cells. Study-level background: TCR alpha and beta constant-region primers primed reverse transcription of RNA.

A single-stranded UMI oligo with SP2 sequence was ligated to cDNA 3' ends. The first PCR ran three to four cycles with an equimolar RC1.1 and RC1.2 beta primer mix. MiXCR was run by TCRdb on the UMI-ligation and nested PCR reads, yielding one entry per CDR3 protein. The table has around 56,000 distinct CDR3 sequences, roughly an eighth seen once. The sequencing input was PBMCs spiked with cells of the T cell clone KT2. These receptor sequences come from a human donor.

The sample holds many counts of this clonotype. The chain recombines TRBV27 with TRBJ2-3; no clear D. The germline V and J ends were trimmed by 5 bases and 2 bases, with 8 bases remaining between them. CDR1 and CDR2 (germline): MNHEY, SMNVEV (reference sequence). The length of the CDR3 is 13 residues. The CDR3 DNA follows: TGTGCCAGCAGTCTAGGCCACACAGATACGCAGTATTTT. Its translation: CASSLGHTDTQYF.

This clonotype was found many times. The chain joins TRBV29-1 to TRBJ2-3; TRBD1 aligns across 8 bases. The CDR3 loop spans 16 amino acids. Germline CDR1 reads SQVTM; CDR2 reads ANQGSEA. The ends lost 4 bases at V and 1 base at J; junction bases unmatched: 10. CDR3 sequence: CSVVARGQLGTDTQYF. CDR3 coding DNA: TGCAGCGTTGTAGCCAGGGGGCAACTCGGCACAGATACGCAGTATTTT.

In its sample, this clonotype was seen many times. The chain employs TRBV12-3 or TRBV12-4 and TRBJ2-5; D call uncertain. The ends were cut back, 3 bases at V and 4 bases at J, with 12 bases in the middle. This CDR3 comprises 14 residues. CDR3 nucleotides: TGTGCCAGCAGTTTGGATGTCTGGCCAGAGACCCAGTACTTC. It is translated as CASSLDVWPETQYF.

This clonotype was seen many times. This chain uses TRBV6-6 with TRBJ1-5, with a tentative D call TRBD1 (6 bases). CDR1 and CDR2 from the germline V gene are MNHNY and SVGAGI (reference sequence). This CDR3 has 13 residues. V gave up 7 bases and J gave up 3 bases, with 10 bases separating them. The CDR3: CASIGTINQPQHF. The CDR3 region has the DNA TGTGCCAGCATTGGGACAATCAATCAGCCCCAGCATTTT.

This clonotype was detected many times. This chain uses TRBV9 with TRBJ1-2; D possibly corresponds to TRBD1 (5 bases). Looked up from germline, CDR1 is SGDLS and CDR2 is YYNGEE. CDR3 length: 17 residues. Trimming took 6 bases from V and 0 from J, leaving 21 bases between them. The CDR3 loop reads CASTNPPSGPANYGYTF. The CDR3 region has the DNA TGTGCCAGCACAAATCCCCCCTCGGGACCCGCTAACTATGGCTACACCTTC.

Many counts were recorded for this clonotype. The CDR3 bases are TGCAGTGCTAGATTCAGGGGGCGCGTAGGTGAGCAGTTCTTC. Translated, it gives CSARFRGRVGEQFF. V usage is TRBV20-1 and J usage is TRBJ2-1; the match to TRBD1 covers 8 bases. The CDR3 extends over 14 amino acids. The germline V gene has CDR1 DFQATT and CDR2 SNEGSKA (reference sequence). Trimming removed 2 bases from V and 9 bases from J; junction bases left unmatched: 9.

In nucleotides, the CDR3 is TGTGCCACCAGTGATCCCCGGACCTCGGGTGAGCAGTTCTTC. Encoded protein: CATSDPRTSGEQFF. The genes are TRBV24-1 and TRBJ2-1; unclear D gene. Germline values: CDR1 KGHDR, CDR2 SFDVKD. V gave up 3 bases and J gave up 9 bases, with 14 bases separating them. The CDR3 runs 14 residues.

This clonotype was recorded at least ten times. The chain joins TRBV13 to TRBJ2-7, with D unclear. This CDR3 comprises 13 residues. V dropped 5 bases and J dropped 6 bases, with 14 bases sitting between them. The germline CDR1 and CDR2 sequences are PRHDT and FYEKMQ (reference sequence). The CDR3 reads CASSLLAVSEQYF. For the CDR3, the DNA is TGTGCCAGCAGCCTCCTGGCCGTGTCCGAGCAGTACTTC.